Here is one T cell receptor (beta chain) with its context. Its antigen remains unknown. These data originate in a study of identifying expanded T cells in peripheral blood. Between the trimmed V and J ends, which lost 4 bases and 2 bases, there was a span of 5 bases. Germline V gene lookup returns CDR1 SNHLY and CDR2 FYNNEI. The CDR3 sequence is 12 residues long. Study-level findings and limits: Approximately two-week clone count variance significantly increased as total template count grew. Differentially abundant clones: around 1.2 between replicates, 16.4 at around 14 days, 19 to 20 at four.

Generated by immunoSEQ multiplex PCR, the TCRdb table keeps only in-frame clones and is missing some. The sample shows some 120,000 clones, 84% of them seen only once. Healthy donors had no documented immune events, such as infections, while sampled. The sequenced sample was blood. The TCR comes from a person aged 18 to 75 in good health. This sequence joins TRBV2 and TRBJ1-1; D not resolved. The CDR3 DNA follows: TGTGCCAGCAGTGTTAGCAACACTGAAGCTTTCTTT. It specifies CASSVSNTEAFF.